This TCR beta chain was retrieved from a study of long-term antiretroviral therapy in people with HIV. Germline assignment: CDR1 SNHLY and CDR2 FYNNEI. Trimming cost V 6 bases and J 3 bases, with 8 bases left between them. The CDR3 contains 13 residues. Researchers report immunoSEQ v3.0 was run at survey level. Libraries were prepared by immunoSEQ multiplex PCR; TCRdb keeps only in-frame clonotypes and omits some of them. Here the sample spans 20,000 to 25,000 clones, 85% to 95% being singletons. The sequence came from a woman aged 45-60 years with HIV. The specimen was unsorted PBMCs, collected 4.4 years after starting antiretroviral therapy. This chain joins TRBV2 and TRBJ2-2, with D possibly matching TRBD2 (5 bases). The CDR3 coding sequence is TGTGCCAGCAGGGGGAGTGACACCGGGGAGCTGTTTTTT. Protein sequence: CASRGSDTGELFF.